This T cell receptor beta chain was retrieved from a study of identical twins. Notes on the study in general: The degree of excess twin sharing was weaker in beta out-of-frame sequences.

Unique molecular identifiers were in the cDNA, with template-switch universal primer binding. TCRdb re-called the 5' RACE reads with MiXCR, one entry per CDR3 protein. The table lists 400,000 to 500,000 distinct CDR3 sequences, around an eighth of them singletons, with 0.98% in the top ten. Only a few counts were recorded for this clonotype. Its antigen is undetermined. These data also formed part of another study, on yellow fever vaccine responses in identical twins. That publication notes: Twin vaccine T cell responses reportedly seemed partly convergent, partly personalized.

The TCR originated in a woman under 30 in good health. Sequenced sample: CD4+ T cells sorted from blood.

For the CDR3, the DNA is TGTGCCAACTCAGACAACCACTATGGCTACACCTTC. It specifies CANSDNHYGYTF. This sequence joins TRBV10-3 and TRBJ1-2; D is unclear. Trimming cost V 10 bases and J 3 bases, with 12 bases left between them. The CDR3 consists of 12 residues. Germline V lookup: CDR1 ENHRY, CDR2 SYGVKD.